This T cell receptor beta chain was recorded in a study of blood T cells in healthy people across ages. Study outcomes and limitations: Older individuals had lower TCR beta diversity per million T cells (the decline was roughly linear). Unsorted PBMCs ruled out conclusive naive versus antigen-experienced comparison.

This clonotype showed up just a few times. The target antigen is unknown. The CDR3 totals 11 residues. Germline CDR1 SGHAT, CDR2 FQNNGV. V was shortened by 0 bases and J by 6 bases, with 2 bases between the two germline ends. Then a second PCR, running roughly 7 to 11 cycles, was carried out with a sample-barcoded 5' primer and a J-beta primer mix. TCRdb reanalysed the 5' RACE reads using MiXCR and keeps one entry per CDR3 protein. Of hundreds of thousands of distinct CDR3 sequences detected, 55% to 70% appear once; the ten largest clones hold around 20%. The sequenced sample was blood. This sequence joins TRBV11-2 and TRBJ2-5; D gene ambiguous. The sequence derives from a man aged 30 to 39 in good health. In DNA, the CDR3 is TGTGCCAGCAGCTTAGACCAGACCCAGTACTTC. It translates to CASSLDQTQYF.